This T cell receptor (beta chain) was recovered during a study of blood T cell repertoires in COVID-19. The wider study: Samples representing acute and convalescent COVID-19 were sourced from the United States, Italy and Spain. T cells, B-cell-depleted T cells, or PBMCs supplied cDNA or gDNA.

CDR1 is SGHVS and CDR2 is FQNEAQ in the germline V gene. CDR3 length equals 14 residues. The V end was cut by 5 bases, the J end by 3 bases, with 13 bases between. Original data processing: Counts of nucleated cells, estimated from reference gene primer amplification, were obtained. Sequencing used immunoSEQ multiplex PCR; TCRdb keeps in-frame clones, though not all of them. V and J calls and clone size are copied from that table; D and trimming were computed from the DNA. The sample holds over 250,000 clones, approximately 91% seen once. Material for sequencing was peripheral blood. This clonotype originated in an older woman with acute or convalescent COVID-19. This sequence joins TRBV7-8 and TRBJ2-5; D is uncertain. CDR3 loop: CASSPVIAKETQYF. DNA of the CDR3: TGTGCCAGCAGCCCCGTCATTGCGAAAGAGACCCAGTACTTC.